The sequence of this T cell receptor beta chain was determined in a study of blood T cell repertoires in COVID-19. Overall study context: There were acute and convalescent COVID-19 samples, and they came from the United States, Italy and Spain. T cells, B-cell-depleted T cells, or PBMCs provided the cDNA or gDNA that served as material.

This clone was found a few times. During active infection, Seattle patients enrolled and were then monitored through disease. Study processing details: Amplification of reference gene primers provided the estimated nucleated cell counts. TCRdb keeps only in-frame clones here, not all; method: immunoSEQ multiplex PCR. V and J calls and clone size are those listed in that table; D and trimming were worked out from the DNA. Of approximately 150,000 clones in the sample, approximately 81% were seen once. The CDR3 totals 13 residues. The V end lost 4 bases, the J end lost 2 bases, and 8 bases lay between the germline ends. CDR1 is SGHRS, CDR2 YFSETQ, per germline.

The material sequenced was peripheral blood. The chain combines TRBV5-1 with TRBJ2-3, with no clear D. This receptor was obtained from a woman aged 45 to 65 with COVID-19, enrolled during active disease. The DNA of the CDR3 is TGCGCCAGCAGCGTGAGCGCCACAGATACGCAGTATTTT. The encoded protein is CASSVSATDTQYF.